Listed below are T cell receptor beta chains from one sample, sequenced in a study of PD-1 blockade in classical Hodgkin lymphoma. Clones were sequenced by immunoSEQ multiplex PCR, and TCRdb holds only the in-frame ones, with some missing. The table shows about 50,000 clones, with 85% to 90% occurring only once. The sequencing used peripheral blood mononuclear cells (PBMCs), collected before the fourth cycle of nivolumab. The receptor set was obtained from a human donor with classical Hodgkin lymphoma. The CDR3 runs from the conserved cysteine through the conserved F or W. D genes are given only for firm matches. Expanded clones get a size class; other rows say once, few or many, or leave the size out.

clone size: NA; V gene: TRBV19; D gene: NA; J gene: TRBJ2-3; CDR3 protein: CASSILGRGGDTQYF; CDR3 DNA: TGTGCCAGTAGTATTTTAGGCAGGGGGGGAGATACGCAGTATTTT
clone size: NA; V gene: TRBV6-6; D gene: NA; J gene: TRBJ2-1; CDR3 protein: CASSSDYGNEQFF; CDR3 DNA: TGTGCCAGCAGTTCCGACTACGGCAATGAGCAGTTCTTC
clone size: NA; V gene: TRBV6-5; D gene: NA; J gene: TRBJ2-1; CDR3 protein: CASSYQPRYNKQFF; CDR3 DNA: TGTGCCAGCAGTTACCAGCCGCGCTATAATAAGCAGTTCTTC
clone size: NA; V gene: TRBV4-1; D gene: TRBD2; J gene: TRBJ2-5; CDR3 protein: CASSQGISGGFYQETQYF; CDR3 DNA: TGCGCCAGCAGCCAAGGGATTAGCGGGGGATTCTACCAAGAGACCCAGTACTTC
clone size: NA; V gene: TRBV10-3; D gene: TRBD2; J gene: TRBJ2-1; CDR3 protein: CAISDGGTSGYNEQFF; CDR3 DNA: TGTGCCATCAGTGACGGGGGGACTAGCGGCTACAATGAGCAGTTCTTC
clone size: NA; V gene: TRBV15; D gene: NA; J gene: TRBJ2-5; CDR3 protein: CATSSQAGETQYF; CDR3 DNA: TGTGCCACCAGCAGCCAGGCGGGGGAGACCCAGTACTTC
clone size: once; V gene: TRBV7-3; D gene: NA; J gene: TRBJ1-1; CDR3 protein: CASSPIGRGTEAFF; CDR3 DNA: TGTGCCAGCAGCCCCATAGGCAGGGGCACTGAAGCTTTCTTT
clone size: NA; V gene: TRBV27; D gene: NA; J gene: TRBJ2-1; CDR3 protein: CASSFPRQVTGGLYTYNEQFF; CDR3 DNA: TGTGCCAGCAGTTTCCCAAGACAGGTGACGGGAGGTCTGTATACCTACAATGAGCAGTTCTTC
clone size: once; V gene: TRBV7-3; D gene: NA; J gene: TRBJ2-1; CDR3 protein: CASSLSDSYNEQFF; CDR3 DNA: TGTGCCAGCAGCTTAAGTGACTCCTACAATGAGCAGTTCTTC
clone size: NA; V gene: TRBV14; D gene: NA; J gene: TRBJ2-7; CDR3 protein: CASSPSGGGEQYF; CDR3 DNA: TGTGCCAGCAGCCCTAGTGGGGGAGGCGAGCAGTACTTC
clone size: NA; V gene: TRBV29-1; D gene: NA; J gene: TRBJ1-2; CDR3 protein: CSVDGQNSYDGYTF; CDR3 DNA: TGCAGCGTCGACGGACAGAACTCTTACGATGGCTACACCTTC
clone size: NA; V gene: TRBV27; D gene: NA; J gene: TRBJ2-3; CDR3 protein: CASKASTDTQYF; CDR3 DNA: TGTGCCAGCAAGGCCAGCACAGATACGCAGTATTTT
clone size: NA; V gene: TRBV7-9; D gene: TRBD1; J gene: TRBJ1-4; CDR3 protein: CASTRQGMTNEKLFF; CDR3 DNA: TGTGCCAGCACCCGACAGGGGATGACTAATGAAAAACTGTTTTTT
clone size: NA; V gene: TRBV13; D gene: NA; J gene: TRBJ2-1; CDR3 protein: CASSQTSDEQFF; CDR3 DNA: TGTGCCAGCAGCCAAACTAGTGACGAGCAGTTCTTC
clone size: NA; V gene: TRBV5-1; D gene: TRBD2; J gene: TRBJ2-1; CDR3 protein: CASSPSGVMNEQFF; CDR3 DNA: TGCGCCAGCAGCCCTAGCGGGGTTATGAATGAGCAGTTCTTC
clone size: few; V gene: TRBV13; D gene: TRBD2; J gene: TRBJ2-3; CDR3 protein: CASSPTSGSTDTQYF; CDR3 DNA: TGTGCCAGCAGCCCGACTAGCGGGAGCACAGATACGCAGTATTTT
clone size: NA; V gene: TRBV9; D gene: NA; J gene: TRBJ2-2; CDR3 protein: CASSVRSEPGELFF; CDR3 DNA: TGTGCCAGCAGCGTAAGGTCCGAGCCCGGGGAGCTGTTTTTT
clone size: NA; V gene: TRBV14; D gene: NA; J gene: TRBJ2-3; CDR3 protein: CASSQGYRAGLWNTQYF; CDR3 DNA: TGTGCCAGCAGCCAAGGGTACAGGGCGGGTCTTTGGAATACGCAGTATTTT
clone size: few; V gene: TRBV6-4; D gene: TRBD2; J gene: TRBJ2-1; CDR3 protein: CASSDGSGSNEQFF; CDR3 DNA: TGTGCCAGCAGTGACGGTAGCGGGAGCAATGAGCAGTTCTTC
clone size: NA; V gene: TRBV27; D gene: TRBD2; J gene: TRBJ2-3; CDR3 protein: CASSPGLAGFSDTQYF; CDR3 DNA: TGTGCCAGCAGCCCCGGACTAGCGGGATTCTCAGATACGCAGTATTTT
clone size: NA; V gene: TRBV4-1; D gene: TRBD1; J gene: TRBJ1-3; CDR3 protein: CASSPNDREGDTIYF; CDR3 DNA: TGCGCCAGCAGCCCTAACGACAGGGAAGGGGACACCATATATTTT
clone size: NA; V gene: TRBV7-9; D gene: NA; J gene: TRBJ2-3; CDR3 protein: CASSRGLIPDTQYF; CDR3 DNA: TGTGCCAGCAGCCGCGGACTAATCCCAGATACGCAGTATTTT
clone size: NA; V gene: TRBV6-1; D gene: NA; J gene: TRBJ2-5; CDR3 protein: CASRRGQLTQETQYF; CDR3 DNA: TGTGCCAGCAGGCGGGGACAGCTGACCCAAGAGACCCAGTACTTC
clone size: few; V gene: TRBV6-4; D gene: NA; J gene: TRBJ2-3; CDR3 protein: CASSEGGSTDTQYF; CDR3 DNA: TGTGCCAGCAGTGAGGGCGGGAGCACAGATACGCAGTATTTT
clone size: NA; V gene: TRBV7-9; D gene: TRBD1; J gene: TRBJ2-3; CDR3 protein: CASSSGTGGTDTQYF; CDR3 DNA: TGTGCCAGCAGCTCTGGGACAGGGGGCACAGATACGCAGTATTTT
clone size: NA; V gene: TRBV5-1; D gene: NA; J gene: TRBJ1-3; CDR3 protein: CASSSEGSSGNTIYF; CDR3 DNA: TGCGCCAGCAGCTCTGAGGGTTCTTCTGGAAACACCATATATTTT
clone size: NA; V gene: TRBV29-1; D gene: TRBD1; J gene: TRBJ2-7; CDR3 protein: CSVGTGAYEQYF; CDR3 DNA: TGCAGCGTGGGGACAGGGGCCTACGAGCAGTACTTC
clone size: NA; V gene: TRBV11-2; D gene: NA; J gene: TRBJ2-6; CDR3 protein: CASSLLRFSGANVLTF; CDR3 DNA: TGTGCCAGCAGCTTATTGAGGTTCTCTGGGGCCAACGTCCTGACTTTC
clone size: NA; V gene: TRBV11-2; D gene: NA; J gene: TRBJ2-7; CDR3 protein: CASSLYGGYEQYF; CDR3 DNA: TGTGCCAGCAGCTTGTATGGGGGCTACGAGCAGTACTTC
clone size: NA; V gene: TRBV10-3; D gene: TRBD2; J gene: TRBJ2-1; CDR3 protein: CAISEGLAGGGEQFF; CDR3 DNA: TGTGCCATCAGTGAGGGACTAGCGGGAGGGGGCGAGCAGTTCTTC
clone size: NA; V gene: TRBV18; D gene: NA; J gene: TRBJ2-3; CDR3 protein: CASSPLAAGSADTQYF; CDR3 DNA: TGTGCCAGCTCACCATTGGCGGCAGGGAGCGCAGATACGCAGTATTTT
clone size: NA; V gene: TRBV6-5; D gene: TRBD1; J gene: TRBJ2-7; CDR3 protein: CASRDPGQALRYF; CDR3 DNA: TGTGCCAGCAGAGATCCGGGACAGGCCCTTAGGTACTTC
clone size: NA; V gene: TRBV9; D gene: NA; J gene: TRBJ2-3; CDR3 protein: CASSDRVATGTQYF; CDR3 DNA: TGTGCCAGCAGCGACCGGGTAGCCACAGGTACGCAGTATTTT